This TCR beta chain was sequenced in a study of blood T cell repertoires in COVID-19 (dated by TCRdb to the early 2020s). Regarding the research as a whole: Samples from collaborators originated in the United States, Italy and Spain and spanned both the acute and convalescent phases of COVID-19. The prospective study material was composed of cDNA or gDNA derived from T cells, B-cell-depleted T cells, or PBMCs. Subjects who had been exposed to COVID-19, were actively infected with it, or had recovered from it provided the deeply sampled blood TCRbeta repertoires that made up the dataset. A freely available public database, intended as a resource for researchers studying the immune response to SARS-CoV-2, is where the repertoires were released. The samples were drawn from two sources: the first 160 participants of the ongoing ImmuneRACE study, and 1,200 or so subjects contributed by 6 global collaborators. The sample metadata nearly always contained a de-identified subject ID, COVID-19 status, age in years and sex. Where HLA class I and class II types were available, the types were taken from metadata supplied by the sample provider, not from assay-based typing. The paper's findings and limits, for the study overall: The amount of clinical and demographic metadata varied by source and participant and was provided uncurated.

Collaborating institutions collected whole blood in K2EDTA tubes following their own protocols. For TCRbeta analysis, collaborators shipped samples as frozen whole blood, isolated PBMCs, or DNA extracted from either of those sample types. Worth noting for this clone: The specificity of this receptor is unknown. Within one base of it there is no much larger clone, and no base qualities were kept.

Cut back by 1 base and 7 bases, the V and J ends lie 14 bases apart. The CDR3 measures 15 amino acids from cysteine to phenylalanine. The CDR3 DNA has 45 bases and is translated from base 1. In the germline V gene, CDR1 corresponds to SGHAT and CDR2 to FQNNGV. TCRbeta CDR3 regions were amplified from genomic DNA by means of the immunoSEQ Assay, a bias-controlled multiplex PCR. The source study handled its data this way. The number of nucleated cells in each sample was estimated from the amplification of reference gene primers within the assay. To quantify the absolute abundance of each unique TCRbeta CDR3 rearrangement, sequence reads were collapsed and filtered. For each sample, productive Simpson clonality was calculated by taking the square root of Simpson's diversity index across productive rearrangements. The table was pulled from immuneACCESS by TCRdb, which kept in-frame rearrangements only. Such tables lose some clones; where checked, under half of the loss comes from unresolved V genes, and the rest has no known cause. D and trimming were read from the DNA, whereas the V and J calls and clone size are those reported in that table. Across this sample there are 150,000 to 200,000 clones, with approximately 86% seen only once. The ten top clones hold approximately 6.5% of the sample.

The sequenced sample consisted of peripheral blood. The clonotype comes from a woman older than 75 in a cohort sampled during active or convalescent COVID-19. The rearranged segments are TRBV11-2 and TRBJ1-5, and TRBD1 may be the D gene, going by 5 matching bases. The DNA reads as follows: TGTGCCAGCAGCTTAGGGGGACTAACGGGGCAGCCCCAGCATTTT. Its protein reads: CASSLGGLTGQPQHF.